This T cell receptor beta chain was found in a study of PD-1 blockade in mismatch repair-deficient tumors. The wider study: Enrolled about 2012-2016, patients had progressing, pretreated mismatch repair-deficient cancers of about twelve types. The study, taken as a whole, reports: Tumor-resident clones, often absent from pretreatment blood, expanded after pembrolizumab and then contracted.

Concerning this clone itself: The target antigen is unknown.

All patients were mismatch repair deficient, assessed by either PCR or immunohistochemistry. TCR sequencing covered a few patients who responded to pembrolizumab. Between the trimmed V and J ends, which lost 4 bases and 1 base, there was a span of 10 bases. CDR1 and CDR2 (germline): SGHVS, FNYEAQ. This CDR3 spans 14 amino acids. TCRdb keeps only in-frame clones here, not all; method: immunoSEQ multiplex PCR. The sample holds some 16,000 clones; nearly 85% are singletons and the top ten take 1.6%. This chain connects TRBV7-6 to TRBJ1-1; D perhaps matches TRBD1 (6 bases). The source is an adult with mismatch repair-deficient cancer. Source: PBMCs, taken less than 25 weeks after starting pembrolizumab. In DNA form, the CDR3 reads TGTGCCAGCAGCTCAGGGGAGAAGAACACTGAAGCTTTCTTT. This sequence encodes CASSSGEKNTEAFF.